These 25 T cell receptor beta chains originate from one sample sequenced in a study of PD-1 blockade in classical Hodgkin lymphoma. In every patient, relapse followed autologous stem cell transplantation, while exposure to brentuximab vedotin differed. Sequencing was performed with immunoSEQ multiplex PCR; in TCRdb, only in-frame clones are kept and a portion is missing. The sample holds about 43,000 clones; around 66% are singletons and the top ten take 11%. The sample was peripheral blood mononuclear cells (PBMCs), taken at baseline. Receptors originate from a human donor with classical Hodgkin lymphoma.

This chain's CDR3 is CASSPHLDRLMNTEAFF. CDR3 coding DNA: TGTGCCAGTAGTCCCCACTTAGACAGACTGATGAACACTGAAGCTTTCTTT. The chain couples TRBV19 to TRBJ1-1, with D maybe TRBD1 (5 bases). In germline, CDR1 is LNHDA, CDR2 SQIVND (reference sequence). The CDR3 is 17 amino acids. Trimming pared 5 bases from V and 0 bases from J, leaving 19 bases between.

V and J are TRBV7-9 and TRBJ1-2; the D is unclear. From germline, CDR1 is SEHNR and CDR2 FQNEAQ (reference sequence). The CDR3 is made up of 14 amino acids. Trimming shortened V by 5 bases and J by 2 bases, and 12 bases separated the two germline ends. In nucleotides, the CDR3 is TGTGCCAGCAGCGGACCGGGATCAAACTATGGCTACACCTTC. Its protein is CASSGPGSNYGYTF.

J is TRBJ1-5 and V is TRBV2; 9 bases are a match to TRBD1. With 9 bases clipped from V and 6 bases from J, the junction kept 9 bases outside the gene matches. Per germline, CDR1 SNHLY and CDR2 FYNNEI. The CDR3 is 14 amino acids. The CDR3 sequence: CASRLGTGSQPQHF. As DNA, the CDR3 is TGTGCCAGTCGACTGGGGACAGGGAGTCAGCCCCAGCATTTT. Complete variable domain (other parts from reference TRBV2 and TRBJ1-5): EPEVTQTPSHQVTQMGQEVILRCVPISNHLYFYWYRQILGQKVEFLVSFYNNEISEKSEIFDDQFSVERPDGSNFTLKIRSTKLEDSAMYFCASRLGTGSQPQHFGDGTRLSIL.

The V call is TRBV6-5, the J call TRBJ1-1, with D uncertain. With 7 bases removed from V and 2 bases from J, the gap between germline ends came to 14 bases. The CDR3 length is 14 residues. The germline gives CDR1 MNHEY, CDR2 SVGAGI. The CDR3 is CASTLDGINTEAFF. CDR3 bases: TGTGCCAGCACTTTGGACGGAATTAACACTGAAGCTTTCTTT.

This chain uses TRBV7-9 with TRBJ1-2; TRBD1 aligns across 7 bases. Germline CDR1 SEHNR, CDR2 FQNEAQ (reference sequence). The CDR3 runs to 16 residues. V was pared by 5 bases and J by 2 bases, with 11 bases of the junction left unmatched. For the CDR3, the DNA is TGTGCCAGCAGCCCCCCCCAGGGGGGCAAGAACTATGGCTACACCTTC. Amino acids: CASSPPQGGKNYGYTF.

This chain connects TRBV18 to TRBJ1-3; 8 positions agree with TRBD1. CDR3 length: 17 residues. Germline V gene data show CDR1 as KGHSH and CDR2 as LQKENI. V shed 2 bases and J 0 bases; nucleotides not matched to a gene: 6. This CDR3 reads CASSPRPGQGSGNTIYF. The CDR3 bases are TGTGCCAGCTCACCAAGACCAGGACAGGGCTCTGGAAACACCATATATTTT.

This clone has just a few counts. This rearrangement joins TRBV19 to TRBJ2-1; 7 nucleotides match TRBD1. CDR3 length equals 15 residues. In germline, CDR1 is LNHDA, CDR2 SQIVND (reference sequence). The trim removed 3 bases at V and 5 bases at J, leaving 7 bases unmatched. The CDR3 here is CASSIGQAYNNEQFF. CDR3 DNA: TGTGCCAGTAGTATCGGACAGGCTTATAACAATGAGCAGTTCTTC.

The V and J genes are TRBV2 and TRBJ2-5; no clear D. Deletions cut 7 bases from V and 7 bases from J, with 16 bases between. CDR3 length: 13 amino acids. The V gene's germline CDR1 is SNHLY and CDR2 FYNNEI. The CDR3 here is CASNLIGAGTQYF. For the CDR3, the DNA is TGTGCCAGCAATTTGATAGGCGCCGGGACCCAGTACTTC.

This chain uses TRBV5-1 with TRBJ2-5; D is unresolved. From germline, CDR1 is SGHRS and CDR2 YFSETQ. This CDR3 has 14 amino acids. V gave up 1 base and J gave up 2 bases, with 9 bases separating them. The CDR3 region is CASSLNAYQETQYF. The CDR3, as DNA: TGCGCCAGCAGCTTGAATGCCTATCAAGAGACCCAGTACTTC.

Concerning this clone: Other DNA sequences in the sample encode the same CDR3. The V call is TRBV5-1, the J call TRBJ2-5; 8 bases match TRBD1. This CDR3 has 15 residues. J was trimmed by 5 bases and V by 0 bases; bases with no gene match: 6. Germline lookup yields CDR1 SGHRS and CDR2 YFSETQ. The CDR3 loop is CASSLETGGRETQYF. CDR3 DNA sequence: TGCGCCAGCAGCTTGGAAACAGGGGGGCGGGAGACCCAGTACTTC.

The chain couples TRBV7-9 to TRBJ1-1, with D hard to call. Trimming took off 5 bases at V and 1 base at J, with 14 bases between the two ends. Germline V CDR1 and CDR2: SEHNR, FQNEAQ (reference sequence). The CDR3 loop spans 15 amino acids. In DNA form, the CDR3 reads TGTGCCAGCAGCGTAACCCATAGCCGGAACACTGAAGCTTTCTTT. Protein sequence: CASSVTHSRNTEAFF.

The chain links TRBV4-2 to TRBJ1-2, with unresolved D. CDR3 length: 15 amino acids. Germline V lookup: CDR1 LGHNA, CDR2 YNFKEQ. V lost 0 bases to trimming and J lost 2 bases, with 10 bases between them. The CDR3 DNA sequence: TGTGCCAGCAGCCAAGATTTCAGAAGAAACTATGGCTACACCTTC. Amino acid sequence: CASSQDFRRNYGYTF.

The V gene is TRBV2, the J gene TRBJ1-5; D gene ambiguous. Trimming left V 5 bases short and J 5 bases short, with 16 bases between. CDR3 size: 15 residues. The germline CDR1 and CDR2 sequences are SNHLY and FYNNEI. CDR3 in DNA: TGTGCCAGCAGTCCCGACTCCGGCGGATATCAGCCCCAGCATTTT. It codes for CASSPDSGGYQPQHF.

The genes are TRBV27 and TRBJ2-7; tentative D call: TRBD1 (5 bases). V gave up 6 bases and J gave up 4 bases, with 13 bases separating them. The CDR3 loop spans 13 amino acids. Germline values: CDR1 MNHEY, CDR2 SMNVEV (reference sequence). In DNA form, the CDR3 reads TGTGCCAGCAGGCAGGGCGCCCTATACGAGCAGTACTTC. Amino acid sequence: CASRQGALYEQYF.

This chain connects TRBV4-1 to TRBJ2-3, with 7 bases identical to TRBD1. CDR3 length: 18 residues. V gave up 0 bases and J gave up 0 bases; unmatched junction bases: 9. Germline CDR1 MGHRA, CDR2 YSYEKL. Here the CDR3 DNA reads TGCGCCAGCAGCCAAGATATCCCAGGGACAGCTAGCACAGATACGCAGTATTTT. Its protein product is CASSQDIPGTASTDTQYF.

The J gene is TRBJ1-2, the V gene TRBV28; D is unclear. Deletions cut 1 base from V and 7 bases from J, with 10 bases between. The CDR3 totals 13 residues. Looked up from germline, CDR1 is MDHEN and CDR2 is SYDVKM. DNA for the CDR3: TGTGCCAGCAGTTTATTTCATGGGCTTGGCTACACCTTC. Its protein product is CASSLFHGLGYTF.

The chain has TRBV18 and TRBJ2-5; D is unresolved. V lost 2 bases and J lost 11, with 18 bases in between. The germline gives CDR1 KGHSH, CDR2 LQKENI. CDR3 length: 14 amino acids. This CDR3 reads CASSPFPRKTEQYF. The CDR3 DNA sequence: TGTGCCAGCTCACCATTCCCCAGGAAAACAGAGCAGTACTTC.

As concerns this clone: At one end, the junction sequence differs from germline, possibly due to a read error. The genes are TRBV6-1 and TRBJ1-2; possibly TRBD1 for D (5 bases). Germline assignment: CDR1 MNHNS and CDR2 SASEGT. The CDR3 is 14 amino acids. The CDR3 loop is CASIEQAPPYGYTF. The CDR3 DNA is TGTGCCAGCATTGAACAGGCCCCCCCCTATGGCTACACCTTC.

The chain joins TRBV6-4 to TRBJ2-1; TRBD2 is a possible D gene (5 bases). The length of the CDR3 is 15 residues. Trimming cost V 3 bases and J 5 bases, with 14 bases left between them. Germline assignment: CDR1 MRHNA and CDR2 SNTAGT. CDR3 sequence (DNA): TGTGCCAGCAGTGAGGCATATTCTAGCAACAATGAGCAGTTCTTC. Its protein is CASSEAYSSNNEQFF.

This clone showed up just once. The chain has TRBV13 and TRBJ1-5; D unclear. V gave up 0 bases and J gave up 4 bases, with 7 bases separating them. This CDR3 comprises 14 residues. The germline V gene encodes CDR1 PRHDT and CDR2 FYEKMQ (reference sequence). This CDR3 is CASSLGRLNQPQHF. The DNA for the CDR3 is TGTGCCAGCAGCTTAGGTCGGCTGAATCAGCCCCAGCATTTT.

This clone appeared once. The V and J genes are TRBV6-6 and TRBJ1-1; a possible D gene is TRBD1 (5 bases). CDR3 size: 15 residues. Trimming left V 2 bases short and J 3 bases short, with 13 bases between. From germline, CDR1 is MNHNY and CDR2 SVGAGI (reference sequence). The CDR3 here is CASSYPQGIDTEAFF. CDR3 bases: TGTGCCAGCAGTTACCCCCAGGGAATCGACACTGAAGCTTTCTTT.

This rearrangement joins TRBV6-1 to TRBJ1-2; a possible D gene is TRBD1 (6 bases). V lost 3 bases, J lost 4 bases, and 12 bases lay in between. The CDR3 sequence is 14 residues long. The germline V gene encodes CDR1 MNHNS and CDR2 SASEGT. The CDR3 protein is CASSELGGGYGYTF. The CDR3 bases are TGTGCCAGCAGTGAGCTAGGGGGGGGCTATGGCTACACCTTC.

The chain couples TRBV14 to TRBJ2-5; TRBD1 matches 8 bases. Germline CDR1 is SGHDN and CDR2 is FVKESK. The CDR3 is made up of 17 amino acids. V lost 4 bases, J lost 1 base, and 11 bases stayed unmatched. The DNA for the CDR3 is TGTGCCAGCAGCCTCGGCAGGACAGGGACCTTCCAAGAGACCCAGTACTTC. Protein sequence: CASSLGRTGTFQETQYF.

This chain joins TRBV6-1 and TRBJ1-1; D unresolved. The CDR3 sequence is 13 residues long. With 6 bases removed from V and 1 base from J, the gap between germline ends came to 9 bases. CDR1 is MNHNS and CDR2 is SASEGT in the germline V gene. CDR3 in amino acids: CASRDGSNTEAFF. The CDR3 DNA is TGTGCCAGCAGGGATGGTTCGAACACTGAAGCTTTCTTT.

This clone was seen more than once but under ten times. The CDR3 DNA reads TGTGCCTGGAGTGTACAGGAATGGTTAGGGGAAAAACTGTTTTTT. Translation gives CAWSVQEWLGEKLFF. The chain has TRBV30 and TRBJ1-4; possible D gene TRBD1, 5 bases. V lost 0 bases and J 8 bases, leaving 16 bases between the germline ends. This CDR3 region has 15 residues. Looked up from germline, CDR1 is GTSNPN and CDR2 is SVGIG (reference sequence).